The source of this TCR beta chain is a study of T cells expressing NK-cell markers. Whole-study context: It was sorted CD3+CD56-NKG2C+, CD3+CD56+NKG2C- and CD3+CD56+NKG2C+ T cells that provided the TCR beta repertoires.

CDR1 and CDR2 (germline): SSHAT, FNYEAQ (reference sequence). The CDR3 is made up of 13 amino acids. TCRdb reanalyzed the 5' RACE reads, giving one entry per CDR3 protein sequence and no DNA. The sample table sets out 500,000 to 600,000 distinct CDR3 sequences. The gene calls are TRBV7-7 and TRBJ2-7; TCRdb indicates TRBD1, and absent DNA this call remains unverified. The sequencing sample was made of blood T cells: a sorted CD56 or NKG2C T cell subset, CD4+ or CD8+ T cells, or bulk PBMC T cells (not recorded which). The receptor comes from a young man in good health. CDR3 amino acids: CASSPRDFGEQYF.